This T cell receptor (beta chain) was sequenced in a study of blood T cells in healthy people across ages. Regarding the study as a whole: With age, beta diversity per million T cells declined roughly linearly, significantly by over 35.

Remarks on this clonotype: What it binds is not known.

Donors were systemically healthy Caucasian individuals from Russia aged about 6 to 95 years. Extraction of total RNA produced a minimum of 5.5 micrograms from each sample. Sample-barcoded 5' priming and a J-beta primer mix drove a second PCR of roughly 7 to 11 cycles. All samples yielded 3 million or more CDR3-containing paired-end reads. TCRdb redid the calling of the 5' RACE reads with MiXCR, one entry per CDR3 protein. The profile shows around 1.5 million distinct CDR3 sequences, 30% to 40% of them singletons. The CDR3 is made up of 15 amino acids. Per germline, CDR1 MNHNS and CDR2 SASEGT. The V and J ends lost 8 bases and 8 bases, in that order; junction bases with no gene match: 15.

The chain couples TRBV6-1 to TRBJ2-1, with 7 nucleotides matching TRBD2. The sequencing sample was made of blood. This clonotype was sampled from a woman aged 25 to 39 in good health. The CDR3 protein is CASASVRGGVDEQFF. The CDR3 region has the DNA TGTGCCAGCGCCTCAGTGAGGGGAGGGGTCGATGAGCAGTTCTTC.